This entry lists 2 T cell receptor beta chains sequenced from one sample in a study of T cell responses to AZD1222 COVID-19 vaccine. TCRdb keeps only in-frame clones here, not all; method: immunoSEQ multiplex PCR. The repertoire holds roughly 67,000 clones, with approximately 89% as singletons. The sample here was peripheral blood, taken on day 0 of AZD1222 vaccination. The source of these receptors is an adult in good health.

The chain couples TRBV10-3 to TRBJ2-7; 10 nucleotides align to TRBD1. The CDR3 consists of 13 residues. Trimming took 10 bases from V and 3 from J; bases not matched to a gene: 6. Looked up from germline, CDR1 is ENHRY and CDR2 is SYGVKD. The CDR3, as DNA: TGTGCCACTGGACAGGGGGAGGTCTACGAGCAGTACTTC. The encoded protein is CATGQGEVYEQYF.

V is TRBV27 and J is TRBJ2-5; perhaps TRBD1 as D (5 bases). This CDR3 contains 14 residues. Germline loops: CDR1 MNHEY, CDR2 SMNVEV (reference sequence). V was trimmed by 5 bases and J by 1 base, leaving 11 bases between them. The CDR3 DNA sequence: TGTGCCAGCAGTCCGACAGTCCTCCAAGAGACCCAGTACTTC. This translates into CASSPTVLQETQYF.